These 26 T cell receptor beta chains originate from one sample sequenced in a study of shared clonotypes between healthy human individuals. TCRdb's copy holds only in-frame clones and misses some; the assay was immunoSEQ multiplex PCR. The sample has a few hundred thousand clones, just under 97% seen once. CD45RO-negative cells were positively selected for CCR7, leaving out terminally differentiated effector memory CD45RA+ cells. Sequencing used naive CD8+ T cells sorted from blood. Receptors were obtained from a woman aged 30 to 39 in good health.

The rearrangement joins TRBV28 to TRBJ2-7; D may be TRBD1 (5 bases). Per germline, CDR1 MDHEN and CDR2 SYDVKM. The V end was cut by 6 bases, the J end by 5 bases, with 20 bases between. This CDR3 has 15 residues. The CDR3 DNA follows: TGTGCCAGCAGGACCTTCAGGGTGAATTTTAACGAGCAGTACTTC. Amino acid sequence: CASRTFRVNFNEQYF.

The count of this clone is one. This chain connects TRBV4-1 to TRBJ2-4; D remains ambiguous. The CDR3 runs 17 residues. The V end lost 2 bases, the J end lost 0 bases, and 14 bases lay between the germline ends. CDR1 MGHRA and CDR2 YSYEKL come from the germline V gene. Here the CDR3 reads CASSQIPGPLAKNIQYF. Written as DNA, the CDR3 is TGCGCCAGCAGCCAAATTCCCGGCCCCCTAGCCAAAAACATTCAGTACTTC.

The gene calls are TRBV4-1 and TRBJ1-3; no definite D call. V lost 4 bases and J 3 bases, leaving 10 bases between the germline ends. This CDR3 spans 14 amino acids. Per germline, CDR1 MGHRA and CDR2 YSYEKL. As DNA, the CDR3 is TGCGCCAGCAGCCGAGTCTATGGTGGAAACACCATATATTTT. Protein sequence: CASSRVYGGNTIYF.

CDR3 protein: CASSLSAGVTDTQYF. The CDR3 DNA follows: TGTGCCAGCAGTTTATCTGCGGGAGTCACAGATACGCAGTATTTT. This chain uses TRBV27 with TRBJ2-3; 7 nucleotides align to TRBD2. The V gene end was trimmed by 0 bases and the J gene end by 2 bases; junction bases not matched to a gene: 2. Germline lookup yields CDR1 MNHEY and CDR2 SMNVEV (reference sequence). This CDR3 has 15 residues.

The rearrangement links TRBV27 to TRBJ2-7; D remains unclear. V lost 7 bases to trimming and J lost 0 bases, with 13 bases between them. This CDR3 is 14 amino acids long. Germline V CDR1 and CDR2: MNHEY, SMNVEV (reference sequence). The CDR3 spells CASIDTGDSYEQYF. CDR3 nucleotides: TGTGCCAGCATTGACACCGGCGACTCCTACGAGCAGTACTTC.

J is TRBJ1-1 and V is TRBV5-1, with D possibly matching TRBD1 (5 bases). The V end was cut by 3 bases, the J end by 1 base, with 7 bases between. CDR1 and CDR2 (germline): SGHRS, YFSETQ. The CDR3 runs to 13 residues. Here the CDR3 DNA reads TGCGCCAGCAGCTCACAGGAGAACACTGAAGCTTTCTTT. As protein: CASSSQENTEAFF.

CDR3 protein: CASSLSSGGRTEAFF. The CDR3 DNA is TGCGCCAGCAGCTTGTCTTCCGGGGGGCGCACTGAAGCTTTCTTT. V usage is TRBV5-1 and J usage is TRBJ1-1; D possibly corresponds to TRBD1 (6 bases). Looked up from germline, CDR1 is SGHRS and CDR2 is YFSETQ. V lost 1 base and J 4 bases, leaving 14 bases between the germline ends. The CDR3 extends over 15 amino acids.

V gene TRBV13 combines with J gene TRBJ2-2; D tentatively reads TRBD1 or TRBD2 (5 bases each). The germline CDR1 and CDR2 sequences are PRHDT and FYEKMQ (reference sequence). Trimming pared 0 bases from V and 9 bases from J, leaving 11 bases between. This CDR3 contains 14 residues. CDR3 sequence reads: CASSLGLGDRELFF. The CDR3 nucleotides read TGTGCCAGCAGCTTAGGCCTGGGGGACCGGGAGCTGTTTTTT.

The gene calls are TRBV15 and TRBJ1-2; 8 bases match TRBD1. CDR3 length: 16 residues. The germline CDR1 and CDR2 sequences are LNHNV and YYDKDF (reference sequence). After removal of 4 bases from V and 4 bases from J, the junction contained 11 bases not matched to a gene. The CDR3 DNA reads TGTGCCACCAGCACCCGACAGGGGCGATTCGTCTATGGCTACACCTTC. It encodes CATSTRQGRFVYGYTF.

The rearrangement links TRBV27 to TRBJ1-1; D is perhaps TRBD1 (5 bases). V lost 5 bases and J lost 7, with 17 bases in between. The germline V gene encodes CDR1 MNHEY and CDR2 SMNVEV (reference sequence). This CDR3 comprises 14 residues. In nucleotides, the CDR3 is TGTGCCAGCAGTCCCGGCAGGGTGGTTAGTGAAGCTTTCTTT. Protein product: CASSPGRVVSEAFF.

The gene calls are TRBV19 and TRBJ1-3, with 8 nucleotides matching TRBD1. Germline loops: CDR1 LNHDA, CDR2 SQIVND (reference sequence). The CDR3 extends over 12 amino acids. After removal of 11 bases from V and 2 bases from J, the junction contained 2 bases not matched to a gene. The CDR3, as DNA: TGTGCCTGCAGGGGGCCTGGAAACACCATATATTTT. Translation: CACRGPGNTIYF.

This rearrangement joins TRBV7-9 to TRBJ1-4; 12 nucleotides agree with TRBD1. Germline V CDR1 and CDR2: SEHNR, FQNEAQ (reference sequence). The CDR3 spans 16 residues. The V segment lost 8 bases and the J segment 6 bases; nucleotides outside the gene matches: 10. The CDR3 nucleotides are TGTGCCAGCGACACGGGGACAGGGGGCACGGATGAAAAACTGTTTTTT. Amino acid sequence: CASDTGTGGTDEKLFF.

This chain joins TRBV5-1 and TRBJ2-7, with D maybe TRBD1 (5 bases). The CDR3 spans 15 residues. From germline, CDR1 is SGHRS and CDR2 YFSETQ. The ends were cut back, 4 bases at V and 2 bases at J, with 16 bases in the middle. DNA of the CDR3: TGCGCCAGCAGCGCTGACAGCTCAATAACCTACGAGCAGTACTTC. Encoded protein: CASSADSSITYEQYF.

This chain connects TRBV7-8 to TRBJ2-7, with D hard to call. The V and J ends lost 1 base and 2 bases respectively, with 9 bases between them. This CDR3 is built from 14 residues. Germline-derived CDR1 and CDR2 are SGHVS and FQNEAQ. The CDR3 loop reads CASSLDFGTYEQYF. CDR3 coding DNA: TGTGCCAGCAGCTTAGACTTCGGCACCTACGAGCAGTACTTC.

The rearrangement joins TRBV5-1 to TRBJ1-4; no reliable D call. This CDR3 has 13 amino acids. The germline V and J ends were trimmed by 4 bases and 5 bases, with 9 bases remaining between them. Germline CDR1 is SGHRS and CDR2 is YFSETQ. The CDR3 DNA is TGCGCCAGCAGCCTCCGGGGAAATGAAAAACTGTTTTTT. Translating gives CASSLRGNEKLFF.

The genes are TRBV6-5 and TRBJ2-2; no clear D gene. Looked up from germline, CDR1 is MNHEY and CDR2 is SVGAGI. Trimming stripped 5 bases from V and 6 bases from J, with 4 bases between. This CDR3 spans 11 amino acids. The CDR3 DNA reads as TGTGCCAGCAGTCAAGCCGGGGAGCTGTTTTTT. This sequence encodes CASSQAGELFF.

CDR3 residues: CASSLSRLAGSYEQYF. Written as DNA, the CDR3 is TGTGCCAGCAGTTTATCGAGGCTAGCGGGCTCCTACGAGCAGTACTTC. The chain recombines TRBV27 with TRBJ2-5, with 8 nucleotides matching TRBD2. The J call may be in error: the DNA end matches TRBJ2-7 better. This CDR3 comprises 16 residues. In germline, CDR1 is MNHEY, CDR2 SMNVEV (reference sequence).

The chain joins TRBV6-5 to TRBJ2-5; perhaps TRBD2 as D (6 bases). With 7 bases removed from V and 2 bases from J, the gap between germline ends came to 14 bases. This CDR3 is built from 14 residues. Germline V CDR1 and CDR2: MNHEY, SVGAGI. CDR3 DNA sequence: TGTGCCAGCACCCACTTTAGCGGACAAGAGACCCAGTACTTC. Translated, it gives CASTHFSGQETQYF.

The V gene is TRBV7-8, the J gene TRBJ2-2; D gene ambiguous. This CDR3 is built from 14 residues. Trimming removed 7 bases from V and 5 bases from J, with 14 bases in between. Germline values: CDR1 SGHVS, CDR2 FQNEAQ. The CDR3 DNA reads as TGTGCCAGCATCACGCTTCAGAATACCGGGGAGCTGTTTTTT. It specifies CASITLQNTGELFF.

This chain uses TRBV5-4 with TRBJ2-7; 7 nucleotides align to TRBD2. Germline V gene sequence: CDR1 SGHNT, CDR2 YYREEE (reference sequence). The length of the CDR3 is 14 residues. With V trimmed by 2 bases and J by 3 bases, 5 bases remained unmatched. Written as DNA, the CDR3 is TGTGCCAGCAGCTTTTCCGGGGACTACTACGAGCAGTACTTC. It specifies CASSFSGDYYEQYF.

This clone appeared once. The chain combines TRBV2 with TRBJ1-4; weak D call: TRBD1 (5 bases). The CDR3 runs 14 residues. Per germline, CDR1 SNHLY and CDR2 FYNNEI. Between the trimmed V and J ends, which lost 8 bases and 8 bases, there was a span of 18 bases. The CDR3 is CASQGWDVNEKLFF. The CDR3, as DNA: TGTGCCAGCCAGGGATGGGACGTCAACGAAAAACTGTTTTTT.

The chain recombines TRBV27 with TRBJ2-3, with D perhaps TRBD2 (5 bases). This CDR3 region has 16 residues. Germline CDR1 reads MNHEY; CDR2 reads SMNVEV (reference sequence). Trimming shortened V by 2 bases and J by 2 bases, and 14 bases separated the two germline ends. CDR3 bases: TGTGCCAGCAGTTTACTGGGCCCCGGGGACACAGATACGCAGTATTTT. Translation: CASSLLGPGDTDTQYF.

The CDR3, as DNA: TGTGCCACAGGCTGGGGCAACGAGCAGTACTTC. Its protein is CATGWGNEQYF. V usage is TRBV19 and J usage is TRBJ2-7, with a tentative D call TRBD1 (5 bases). CDR3 length equals 11 residues. CDR1 and CDR2 from the germline V gene are LNHDA and SQIVND (reference sequence). The V and J ends lost 10 bases and 5 bases respectively, with 12 bases between them.

This clone has more than one count but fewer than ten. Other DNA sequences from this sample encode an identical CDR3 as well. The chain employs TRBV27 and TRBJ1-5; no clear D gene. Between the trimmed V and J ends, which lost 3 bases and 1 base, there was a span of 7 bases. The germline gives CDR1 MNHEY, CDR2 SMNVEV (reference sequence). This CDR3 region has 14 residues. The chain's CDR3 is CASSLEGSNQPQHF. The CDR3 coding sequence is TGTGCCAGCAGTTTGGAGGGAAGCAATCAGCCCCAGCATTTT.

The genes are TRBV27 and TRBJ2-7; TRBD2 matches 7 bases. V lost 5 bases to trimming and J lost 2 bases; unmatched junction nucleotides: 6. The germline V gene has CDR1 MNHEY and CDR2 SMNVEV (reference sequence). The CDR3 sequence is 14 residues long. The CDR3 sequence is CASSPTTSPYEQYF. The CDR3, as DNA: TGTGCCAGCAGTCCTACGACTAGCCCCTACGAGCAGTACTTC.

The rearrangement joins TRBV27 to TRBJ2-5, with a weak D call TRBD1 (5 bases). Trimming pared 6 bases from V and 0 bases from J, leaving 11 bases between. The CDR3 extends over 14 amino acids. The germline gives CDR1 MNHEY, CDR2 SMNVEV (reference sequence). The CDR3 DNA reads TGTGCCAGCAGAGTCTCAGGGTACCAAGAGACCCAGTACTTC. Protein product: CASRVSGYQETQYF.